The TCR beta chain described here comes from a study of cytomegalovirus exposure and HLA in healthy donors. PCR amplification relied on 60 Vbeta primers (plus 13 Jbeta primers). Generated by immunoSEQ multiplex PCR, the TCRdb table keeps only in-frame clones and is missing some. Here the sample spans roughly 150,000 clones, 80% being singletons. A word on this clone: Its specificity is unknown.

The study's findings and limits: Later, an analysis found that common viral pathogens appeared to be linked with several of the most significant clusters. Presence/absence analyses took donor sequencing depth as roughly uniform. Through in vitro validation, a few CMV-associated chains were shown to be specific for CMV antigens.

The V gene end was trimmed by 4 bases and the J gene end by 4 bases; junction bases not matched to a gene: 9. In germline, CDR1 is MNHEY, CDR2 SVGAGI. This CDR3 region has 15 residues. V gene TRBV6-5 combines with J gene TRBJ1-2, with TRBD1 identical over 7 bases. Sequencing used PBMCs. The receptor's source is a man aged 30 to 39 in good health. The CDR3 sequence is CASSSPARGSYGYTF. CDR3 in DNA: TGTGCCAGCAGTTCCCCTGCCAGGGGGTCCTATGGCTACACCTTC.